This T cell receptor beta chain was documented in a study of blood T cells in healthy people across ages (dated by TCRdb to the mid-2010s). Notes on the research overall: In model experiments, template switching captured about one uniquely barcoded TCR beta cDNA molecule for every two T cells. For two donors (one aged 18 to 30 and one aged 80 or older), the study analyzed two additional independent replicas of 1 million unique cDNA reads from the same blood draw. Donors were grouped into four age groups: young (average approximately 15 years), middle-aged (39), aged (roughly 62) and long-lived (about 82). To track age-related changes in TCR beta repertoire diversity, the study relied on deep sequencing normalized with unique cDNA molecular identifiers. Here is what the overall study found, with its caveats: Observed TCR beta diversity correlated strongly with the percentage of naive T cells measured by flow cytometry. Because the CMV infection status of the donors was unknown, age-related changes in expanded clonotypes may potentially have been confounded. Estimates of total diversity from one million sequenced T cells were regarded as lower bounds and underestimates. Observed TCR beta diversity per million T cells fell roughly linearly with age, and a significant reduction was already apparent by age around 40. The long-lived group showed more naive CD4+ T cells, fewer expanded clones and increased TCR diversity than the aged group, suggesting age selection. Since profiling was done on bulk unsorted PBMCs, naive and antigen-experienced compartments could not be conclusively compared.

The library was built by means of 5' RACE. TCRdb lists the instrument as Illumina HiSeq 2500. The second PCR ran for about 6 to 12 cycles and used a J-beta primer mix along with a sample-barcoded 5' primer. A unique molecular identifier was introduced onto each TCR beta cDNA molecule by a template-switch 5' adaptor carrying 12 random nucleotides. Each sample yielded at least 3 million CDR3-containing paired-end reads. The Mint cDNA synthesis kit, primed by a TRBC-specific oligonucleotide, was used to synthesize first-strand cDNA from all RNA. Following uracil-DNA glycosylase treatment, a first 18-cycle PCR with universal primers M1SS and BC2_uni_R was performed on all cDNA. For the original study's pipeline: For normalization, 1 million high-quality reads, each with a distinct molecular identifier, were randomly selected from each sample. Instead of being binned into consensus sequences, reads that shared molecular identifiers were thrown out. MiTCR, set to a Q25 quality threshold and the strictest error-elimination algorithm, was used for CDR3 identification, clonotype clustering and error correction. A nonparametric unseen species model with Euler transformation was used to estimate a lower bound on total TCR beta diversity. The public reads were reprocessed in TCRdb via fastp at Q25 and MiXCR, keeping in-frame beta chains. Rows are combined by CDR3 protein, so each entry shows the most common genes and DNA. In this record, the V and J calls reflect TCRdb's handling and not the investigators' own analysis. The sample table shows 800,000 to 950,000 distinct CDR3 sequences, and about 27% are seen once. The ten most abundant clones make up 10% to 13% of the sample.

Details on this clonotype: Its specific antigen is unknown. One base away there is no much larger clone; base qualities are not given.

Systemically healthy Caucasian individuals from Russia, some 38 in total and aged roughly 6 to 95 years, were included as donors. Each donor gave 9 to 10 milliliters of peripheral blood, collected into EDTA-treated Vacutainer tubes. Ficoll-Paque density-gradient centrifugation was used to isolate PBMCs, with at least 6.5 million per sample. Total RNA was extracted from PBMCs with Trizol reagent, with at least 5.5 micrograms obtained per sample. For every donor, an aliquot of PBMCs went through flow cytometry to measure the percentages of naive CD45RAhigh/CD27high T cells. The germline V gene encodes CDR1 SNHLY and CDR2 FYNNEI. V gives up 1 base and J gives up 4 bases, and the segment between their germline ends measures 11 bases. From its cysteine to its phenylalanine, the CDR3 spans 14 amino acids. Just the 42-base CDR3 DNA is kept, in frame starting at base 1. These same data were also listed under a study on T cells of mothers and their children. The second study, in turn, reports: Nine systemically healthy Caucasian individuals, comprising three mothers and their six children, were included as donors. cDNA synthesis consumed the entire amount of extracted RNA, loaded at 1.5 ug RNA in each 15 ul reaction. Sample barcodes and 2-4 random nucleotides were added via the M1S primer in the second PCR. More than 9 million TCR beta CDR3 reads were obtained from each mother, and about 3 million reads were obtained from each child. Thymic selection shapes the output of TCR recombination in a similar way in related and unrelated pairs, and inherited differences have a minor effect. Normalized repertoire overlap in related mother-child pairs was always slightly higher than in unrelated mother-child pairs, but the difference was never significant. Persistent microchimeric T cell clones were not detected, at a sensitivity of approximately 100 clones per million clonotypes. Deep NGS was used in the study to compare the TCR beta repertoires of mothers and children and to look for features that separate related mother-child pairs from unrelated individuals. On average, the children were approximately 11 +/- 4 years old, while the mothers were approximately 41 +/- 4 years old. After adapter ligation was performed with NEBNext reagents, the libraries were sequenced on an Illumina HiSeq 2000 with 100+100 nt paired-end reads. Mother and child libraries were prepared a month apart and sequenced in separate runs to prevent cross-contamination. For each donor, somewhere between about 500,000 and 2,300,000 distinct TCR beta clonotypes were identified. Naive TCR beta clonotypes were estimated from low-frequency clonotypes matched to each donor's FACS-determined naive share, without sorting.

This receptor was obtained from a woman between 40 and 55 years old in good health. The specimen was blood. The rearrangement combines TRBV2 with TRBJ2-7, with no confidently assigned D gene. The nucleotide sequence reads as follows: TGTGCCAGCAGTGAAGACGGCCTCGGTTACGAGCAGTACTTC. This codes for CASSEDGLGYEQYF.